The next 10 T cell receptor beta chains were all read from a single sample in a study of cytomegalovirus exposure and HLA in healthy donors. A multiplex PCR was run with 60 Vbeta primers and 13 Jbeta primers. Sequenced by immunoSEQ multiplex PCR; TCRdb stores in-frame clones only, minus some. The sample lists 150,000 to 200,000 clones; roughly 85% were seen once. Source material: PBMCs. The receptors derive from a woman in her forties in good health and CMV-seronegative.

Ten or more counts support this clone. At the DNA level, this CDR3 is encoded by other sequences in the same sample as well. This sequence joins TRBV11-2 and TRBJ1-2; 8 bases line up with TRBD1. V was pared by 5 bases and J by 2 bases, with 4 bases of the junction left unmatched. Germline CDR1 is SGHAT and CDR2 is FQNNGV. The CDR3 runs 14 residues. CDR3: CASSLQGVNYGYTF. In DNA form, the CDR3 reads TGTGCCAGCAGCCTACAGGGGGTAAACTATGGCTACACCTTC. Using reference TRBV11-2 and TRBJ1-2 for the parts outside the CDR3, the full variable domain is EAGVAQSPRYKIIEKRQSVAFWCNPISGHATLYWYQQILGQGPKLLIQFQNNGVVDDSQLPKDRFSAERLKGVDSTLKIQPAKLEDSAVYLCASSLQGVNYGYTFGSGTRLTVV.

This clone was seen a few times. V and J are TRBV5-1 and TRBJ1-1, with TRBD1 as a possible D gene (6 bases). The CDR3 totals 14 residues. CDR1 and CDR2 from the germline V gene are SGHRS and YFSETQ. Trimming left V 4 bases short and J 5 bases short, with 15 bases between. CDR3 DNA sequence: TGCGCCAGCAGCGGAACAGGGTCTAGGACTGAAGCTTTCTTT. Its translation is CASSGTGSRTEAFF.

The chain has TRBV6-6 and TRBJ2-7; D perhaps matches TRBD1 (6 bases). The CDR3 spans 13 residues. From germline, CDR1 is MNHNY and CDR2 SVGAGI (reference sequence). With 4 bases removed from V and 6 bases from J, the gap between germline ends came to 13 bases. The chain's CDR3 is CASSSGAAGEQYF. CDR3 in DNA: TGTGCCAGCAGTTCAGGGGCTGCGGGCGAGCAGTACTTC.

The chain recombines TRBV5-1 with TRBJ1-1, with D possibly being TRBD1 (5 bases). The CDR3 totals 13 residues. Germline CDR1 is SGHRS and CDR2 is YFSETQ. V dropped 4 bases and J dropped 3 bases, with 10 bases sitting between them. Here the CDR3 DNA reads TGCGCCAGCAGCCTGACAGCTTACACTGAAGCTTTCTTT. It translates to CASSLTAYTEAFF.

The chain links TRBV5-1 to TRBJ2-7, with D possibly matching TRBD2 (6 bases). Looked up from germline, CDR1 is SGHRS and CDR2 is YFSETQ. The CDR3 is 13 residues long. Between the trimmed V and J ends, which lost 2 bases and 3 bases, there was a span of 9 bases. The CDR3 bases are TGCGCCAGCAGCTTATGGGGGGACTACGAGCAGTACTTC. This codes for CASSLWGDYEQYF.

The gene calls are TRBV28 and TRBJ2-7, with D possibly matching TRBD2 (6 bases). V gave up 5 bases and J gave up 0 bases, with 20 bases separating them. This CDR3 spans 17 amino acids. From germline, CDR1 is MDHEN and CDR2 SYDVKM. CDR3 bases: TGTGCCAGCAGTCCTCCGGGTGGAGGGGTCCCCTCCTACGAGCAGTACTTC. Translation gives CASSPPGGGVPSYEQYF.

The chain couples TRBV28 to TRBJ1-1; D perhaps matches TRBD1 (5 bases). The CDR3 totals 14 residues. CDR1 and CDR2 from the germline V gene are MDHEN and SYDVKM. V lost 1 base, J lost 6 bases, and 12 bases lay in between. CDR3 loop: CASSLSGINSEAFF. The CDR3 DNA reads TGTGCCAGCAGTTTATCAGGGATTAACTCTGAAGCTTTCTTT.

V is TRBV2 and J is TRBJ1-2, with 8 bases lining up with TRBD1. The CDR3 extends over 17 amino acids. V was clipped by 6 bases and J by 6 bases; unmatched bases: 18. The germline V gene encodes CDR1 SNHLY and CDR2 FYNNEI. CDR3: CASSDRGGDRGPNGYTF. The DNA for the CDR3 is TGTGCCAGCAGCGATAGAGGGGGTGACAGGGGACCAAATGGCTACACCTTC.

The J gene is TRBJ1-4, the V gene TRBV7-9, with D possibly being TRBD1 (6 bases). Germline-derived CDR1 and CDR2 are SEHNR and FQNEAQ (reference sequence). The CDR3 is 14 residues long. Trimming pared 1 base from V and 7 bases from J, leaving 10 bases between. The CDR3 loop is CASSLVGQVEKLFF. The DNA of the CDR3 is TGTGCCAGCAGCTTAGTGGGACAAGTTGAAAAACTGTTTTTT.

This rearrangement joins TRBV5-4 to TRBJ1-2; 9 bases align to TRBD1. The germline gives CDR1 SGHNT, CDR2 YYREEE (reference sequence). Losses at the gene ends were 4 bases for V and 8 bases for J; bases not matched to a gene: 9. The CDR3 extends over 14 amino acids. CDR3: CASSPSGQGVGYTF. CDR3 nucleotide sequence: TGTGCCAGCAGCCCTTCGGGACAGGGCGTCGGCTACACCTTC. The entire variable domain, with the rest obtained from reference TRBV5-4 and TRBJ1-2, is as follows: ETGVTQSPTHLIKTRGQQVTLRCSSQSGHNTVSWYQQALGQGPQFIFQYYREEENGRGNFPPRFSGLQFPNYSSELNVNALELDDSALYLCASSPSGQGVGYTFGSGTRLTVV.